The next 31 T cell receptor beta chains were all read from a single sample in a study of blood T cell repertoires in COVID-19. Here immunoSEQ multiplex PCR was the method, and the copy in TCRdb shows in-frame clones only, minus some. The data show some 300,000 clones, with 85% to 90% seen just once and around 2% held by the top ten. What was sequenced was PBMCs or T cells enriched from blood (not recorded which). Receptor source: a woman aged 55-75 years in a cohort exposed to, infected with or recovered from COVID-19 (not recorded which).

The rearrangement joins TRBV7-3 to TRBJ2-7; 7 nucleotides match TRBD2. V dropped 1 base and J dropped 1; count of bases not matched to a gene: 10. The CDR3 extends over 17 amino acids. CDR1 SGHTA and CDR2 FQGTGA come from the germline V gene. This CDR3 reads CASSLKVGLAASYEQYF. CDR3 nucleotides: TGTGCCAGCAGCTTAAAGGTGGGGCTAGCGGCTTCCTACGAGCAGTACTTC.

The chain links TRBV7-8 to TRBJ2-1; 15 positions agree with TRBD2. Germline V lookup: CDR1 SGHVS, CDR2 FQNEAQ. The CDR3 is made up of 18 amino acids. V shed 4 bases, J shed 4 bases, and the junction held 8 bases outside the gene matches. The CDR3 bases are TGTGCCAGCAGCTCGGGACTAGCGGGAGGCCCCGGATACAATGAGCAGTTCTTC. Translating it yields CASSSGLAGGPGYNEQFF.

The genes are TRBV20-1 and TRBJ2-2, with unresolved D. Germline V gives CDR1 DFQATT, CDR2 SNEGSKA (reference sequence). The CDR3 spans 11 residues. V dropped 3 bases and J dropped 9 bases, with 8 bases sitting between them. The CDR3 sequence: CSASLARELFF. CDR3 bases: TGCAGTGCTAGCTTGGCCAGGGAGCTGTTTTTT.

This chain uses TRBV27 with TRBJ1-5; perhaps TRBD1 as D (5 bases). This CDR3 contains 16 residues. Germline values: CDR1 MNHEY, CDR2 SMNVEV (reference sequence). V gave up 6 bases and J gave up 7 bases, with 22 bases separating them. CDR3 nucleotides: TGTGCCAGCAGAACCCACGGGGGGGGTCCCTCGCAGCCCCAGCATTTT. Translated, it gives CASRTHGGGPSQPQHF.

In nucleotides, the CDR3 is TGTGCAAGTCGCTTAGAGCCGGACAGGCAAGGCAATCAGCCCCAGCATTTT. This gives the protein CASRLEPDRQGNQPQHF. V gene TRBV12-2 combines with J gene TRBJ1-5; the DNA was not compared with TRBD1, the D call given in the table. TRBV12-2 constitutes a pseudogene. This CDR3 spans 17 amino acids.

This clone appeared a few times. The rearrangement uses TRBV4-3 and TRBJ2-7, with D tentatively TRBD2 (6 bases). Germline CDR1 is LGHNA and CDR2 is YSLEER. The CDR3 runs to 15 residues. Trimming removed 0 bases from V and 4 bases from J, with 13 bases in between. CDR3 amino acids: CASSQEPAGGYEQYF. CDR3 nucleotide sequence: TGCGCCAGCAGCCAAGAACCAGCCGGGGGTTACGAGCAGTACTTC.

V is TRBV3-1 (or the pseudogene TRBV3-2) and J is TRBJ2-7, with D uncertain. Germline V gene sequence: CDR1 LGHDT, CDR2 YNNKEL (reference sequence). The CDR3 runs to 12 residues. The ends were cut back, 1 base at V and 7 bases at J, with 8 bases in the middle. The CDR3 region has the DNA TGTGCCAGCAGCCAAGGCCCTAGAGAGCAGTACTTC. Amino acids: CASSQGPREQYF.

This chain connects TRBV7-6 to TRBJ2-2; 13 nucleotides agree with TRBD2. V shed 3 bases and J 0 bases; nucleotides not matched to a gene: 10. The CDR3 runs to 20 residues. Germline V gene data show CDR1 as SGHVS and CDR2 as FNYEAQ. The CDR3, as DNA: TGTGCCAGCAGCTTCCCGGGACTAGCGGGACAAAGACCGAACACCGGGGAGCTGTTTTTT. Its protein product is CASSFPGLAGQRPNTGELFF.

This chain joins TRBV6-5 and TRBJ2-1, with 8 bases that match TRBD1. Germline lookup yields CDR1 MNHEY and CDR2 SVGAGI. The CDR3 contains 13 residues. The ends lost 10 bases at V and 3 bases at J; junction bases unmatched: 5. The CDR3 region has the DNA TGTGCCACCTTTACAGGGGGCTACAATGAGCAGTTCTTC. Protein product: CATFTGGYNEQFF.

The rearrangement links TRBV28 to TRBJ2-7, with 12 bases fitting TRBD2. The CDR3 has 15 amino acids. With V trimmed by 3 bases and J by 1 base, 1 base remained unmatched. Per germline, CDR1 MDHEN and CDR2 SYDVKM. The CDR3 sequence: CASSFGLAGSYEQYF. CDR3 nucleotide sequence: TGTGCCAGCAGTTTCGGACTAGCGGGATCCTACGAGCAGTACTTC. Supplemented by reference TRBV28 and TRBJ2-7, the full variable domain reads DVKVTQSSRYLVKRTGEKVFLECVQDMDHENMFWYRQDPGLGLRLIYFSYDVKMKEKGDIPEGYSVSREKKERFSLILESASTNQTSMYLCASSFGLAGSYEQYFGPGTRLTVT.

The table lists this clone with a few counts. The V and J genes are TRBV6-1 and TRBJ1-6; possible D gene TRBD1, 5 bases. The germline gives CDR1 MNHNS, CDR2 SASEGT. The CDR3 is made up of 16 amino acids. Trimming removed 2 bases from V and 7 bases from J, with 15 bases in between. As DNA, the CDR3 is TGTGCCAGCAGTGAAAGCGATGGGGCAAGAAATTCACCCCTCCACTTT. Translated, it gives CASSESDGARNSPLHF.

This clone was recorded once. The chain employs TRBV7-2 and TRBJ2-2, with TRBD1 matching over 7 bases. In germline, CDR1 is SGHTA, CDR2 FQGNSA. J was trimmed by 6 bases and V by 3 bases; bases with no gene match: 4. This CDR3 comprises 14 residues. The CDR3 is CASSFSTGAGELFF. In DNA, the CDR3 is TGTGCCAGCAGCTTCTCTACAGGGGCCGGGGAGCTGTTTTTT.

This chain connects TRBV30 to TRBJ1-2; TRBD1 is a possible D gene (5 bases). Germline V lookup: CDR1 GTSNPN, CDR2 SVGIG (reference sequence). Trimming stripped 7 bases from V and 4 bases from J, with 10 bases between. The CDR3 covers 11 residues. The CDR3 coding sequence is TGTGCCTCCCGGAGGGGCTATGGCTACACCTTC. It codes for CASRRGYGYTF.

J is TRBJ2-2 and V is TRBV24-1; TRBD1 is a possible D gene (6 bases). Between the trimmed V and J ends, which lost 6 bases and 4 bases, there was a span of 11 bases. Germline CDR1 KGHDR, CDR2 SFDVKD. There are 14 residues in the CDR3. This chain's CDR3 is CATSRGGSTGELFF. The CDR3 DNA reads as TGTGCCACCAGTCGTGGGGGCTCCACCGGGGAGCTGTTTTTT.

This chain uses TRBV3-1 (or the pseudogene TRBV3-2) with TRBJ2-2, with D tentatively TRBD2 (6 bases). The CDR3 is 14 residues long. CDR1 is LGHDT, CDR2 YNNKEL, per germline (reference sequence). V lost 3 bases to trimming and J lost 10 bases, with 15 bases between them. In nucleotides, the CDR3 is TGTGCCAGCAGCCATCACGGGAGTGCTGTGGAGCTGTTTTTT. It is translated as CASSHHGSAVELFF.

The chain recombines TRBV11-2 with TRBJ2-7; 10 bases fit TRBD1. There are 14 residues in the CDR3. In germline, CDR1 is SGHAT, CDR2 FQNNGV. The trim removed 4 bases at V and 6 bases at J, leaving 6 bases unmatched. The CDR3 region has the DNA TGTGCCAGCAGCTCCGGGACAGGGGTGGTCGAGCAGTACTTC. It specifies CASSSGTGVVEQYF.

The chain employs TRBV25-1 and TRBJ2-2; a weak D match, TRBD2 (6 bases). V gave up 10 bases and J gave up 5 bases, with 23 bases separating them. Germline-derived CDR1 and CDR2 are MGHDK and SYGVNS. The CDR3 is made up of 16 amino acids. In nucleotides, the CDR3 is TGTGCCAACCCTCCGGGGGAAAGGGTCGTTACCGGGGAGCTGTTTTTT. This sequence encodes CANPPGERVVTGELFF.

V and J are TRBV7-2 and TRBJ2-5; 7 bases line up with TRBD1. The junction had 10 bases not matched to a gene; V was cut back by 5 bases and J by 4 bases. Germline V lookup: CDR1 SGHTA, CDR2 FQGNSA. The CDR3 has 15 residues. Written as DNA, the CDR3 is TGTGCCAGCAGCCCCGACAGGGTAGGGCGAGAGACCCAGTACTTC. The encoded protein is CASSPDRVGRETQYF.

The J gene is TRBJ1-1, the V gene TRBV4-3; D uncertain. The CDR3 has 13 residues. CDR1 and CDR2 (germline): LGHNA, YSLEER. V lost 4 bases and J 0 bases, leaving 6 bases between the germline ends. DNA for the CDR3: TGCGCCAGCAGCCGACAAATGAACACTGAAGCTTTCTTT. It yields the protein CASSRQMNTEAFF.

On this clone: A junction boundary mismatches the germline segment, possibly from a read error. The chain is built from TRBV5-6 and TRBJ2-4; D is possibly TRBD2 (5 bases). CDR1 and CDR2 from the germline V gene are SGHDT and YYEEEE. This CDR3 spans 16 amino acids. The CDR3 bases are TGTGCCAGCAGCTTGGAGGCAAGGAGCGGCAAAACCATTCAGTACTTC. It is translated as CASSLEARSGKTIQYF.

The chain links TRBV6-5 to TRBJ1-1; maybe TRBD1 (5 bases). The ends were cut back, 0 bases at V and 3 bases at J, with 11 bases in the middle. There are 15 residues in the CDR3. CDR1 and CDR2 from the germline V gene are MNHEY and SVGAGI. CDR3 sequence reads: CASSYSTGAHTEAFF. CDR3 sequence (DNA): TGTGCCAGCAGTTACTCGACTGGGGCGCACACTGAAGCTTTCTTT.

V is TRBV18 and J is TRBJ2-7, with a weak D call TRBD1 (7 bases). V was clipped by 2 bases and J by 0 bases, with 11 bases between them. This CDR3 region has 15 residues. Germline CDR1 KGHSH, CDR2 LQKENI. CDR3 nucleotides: TGTGCCAGCTCACCAACCCAGGGGGGCTCCTACGAGCAGTACTTC. Its translation is CASSPTQGGSYEQYF. The full variable domain, its missing parts supplied by reference TRBV18 and TRBJ2-7, is NAGVMQNPRHLVRRRGQEARLRCSPMKGHSHVYWYRQLPEEGLKFMVYLQKENIIDESGMPKERFSAEFPKEGPSILRIQQVVRGDSAAYFCASSPTQGGSYEQYFGPGTRLTVT.

The V and J genes are TRBV21-1 and TRBJ2-7; the tabulated D call, TRBD2, remains unverified against the DNA. TRBV21-1 is reported as a pseudogene. The CDR3 has 17 amino acids. The CDR3 is CASSNIPGGGTTYEQYF. The CDR3 DNA reads TGTGCCAGCAGCAACATCCCCGGGGGGGGAACCACCTACGAGCAGTACTTC.

This chain uses TRBV18 with TRBJ1-2, with TRBD1 matching 12 bases. The CDR3 is made up of 16 amino acids. Losses at the gene ends were 1 base for V and 6 bases for J; bases not matched to a gene: 6. Per the germline V gene, CDR1 is KGHSH and CDR2 is LQKENI. The CDR3 spells CASSPLSGTGGDGYTF. The CDR3, as DNA: TGTGCCAGCTCACCACTGTCCGGGACAGGGGGCGATGGCTACACCTTC.

The chain carries TRBV19 and TRBJ2-6; possibly TRBD1 for D (6 bases). The V gene lost 5 bases and the J gene lost 0 bases, with 11 bases spanning the gap. From germline, CDR1 is LNHDA and CDR2 SQIVND (reference sequence). The length of the CDR3 is 16 residues. CDR3 in DNA: TGTGCCAGTAGTTCCCACAGGGTCTCTGGGGCCAACGTCCTGACTTTC. Protein product: CASSSHRVSGANVLTF.

The chain carries TRBV15 and TRBJ1-5, with TRBD1 as a possible D gene (5 bases). The germline V gene encodes CDR1 LNHNV and CDR2 YYDKDF (reference sequence). This CDR3 comprises 15 residues. V was shortened by 0 bases and J by 6 bases, with 12 bases between the two germline ends. The CDR3 nucleotides read TGTGCCACCAGCAGAGATCGGAGGGGAGGTCAGCCCCAGCATTTT. Encoded protein: CATSRDRRGGQPQHF.

V is TRBV18 and J is TRBJ2-2; D is unclear. The CDR3 consists of 12 residues. Per the germline V gene, CDR1 is KGHSH and CDR2 is LQKENI. The V and J ends lost 6 bases and 5 bases respectively, with 7 bases between them. CDR3 DNA: TGTGCCAGCTCGTCCGGGACCGGGGAGCTGTTTTTT. Its protein is CASSSGTGELFF.

A remark on this clone: Within the sample, other DNA sequences also encode this same CDR3. The genes are TRBV19 and TRBJ1-1, with a tentative D call TRBD1 (5 bases). The CDR3 runs to 12 residues. Germline-derived CDR1 and CDR2 are LNHDA and SQIVND (reference sequence). V was shortened by 3 bases and J by 5 bases, with 7 bases between the two germline ends. As DNA, the CDR3 is TGTGCCAGTAGTATGGGGCGGACTGAAGCTTTCTTT. The encoded protein is CASSMGRTEAFF.

The chain is built from TRBV24-1 and TRBJ2-1, with 11 positions matching TRBD2. This CDR3 contains 17 residues. Germline CDR1 and CDR2: KGHDR and SFDVKD. J lost 3 bases, V lost 3 bases, and 6 bases had no gene match. As DNA, the CDR3 is TGTGCCACCAGTGATGGGGGTAGCGGGAGGGGCTACAATGAGCAGTTCTTC. This translates into CATSDGGSGRGYNEQFF.

This clone occurred a few times. The CDR3 DNA sequence: TGTGCCAGCAGCCCCAGACAGGGTTCAGGAAACACCATATATTTT. This codes for CASSPRQGSGNTIYF. This chain uses TRBV9 with TRBJ1-3, with TRBD1 matching over 7 bases. Looked up from germline, CDR1 is SGDLS and CDR2 is YYNGEE. The length of the CDR3 is 15 residues. V was clipped by 4 bases and J by 4 bases; unmatched bases: 8.

The chain recombines TRBV18 with TRBJ1-1; 11 bases line up with TRBD1. Unmatched junction bases numbered 8, after V lost 6 bases and J lost 5 bases. This CDR3 has 15 residues. In germline, CDR1 is KGHSH, CDR2 LQKENI. The CDR3 reads CASSSSGQGATEAFF. DNA for the CDR3: TGTGCCAGCTCTTCGAGCGGACAGGGGGCGACTGAAGCTTTCTTT.